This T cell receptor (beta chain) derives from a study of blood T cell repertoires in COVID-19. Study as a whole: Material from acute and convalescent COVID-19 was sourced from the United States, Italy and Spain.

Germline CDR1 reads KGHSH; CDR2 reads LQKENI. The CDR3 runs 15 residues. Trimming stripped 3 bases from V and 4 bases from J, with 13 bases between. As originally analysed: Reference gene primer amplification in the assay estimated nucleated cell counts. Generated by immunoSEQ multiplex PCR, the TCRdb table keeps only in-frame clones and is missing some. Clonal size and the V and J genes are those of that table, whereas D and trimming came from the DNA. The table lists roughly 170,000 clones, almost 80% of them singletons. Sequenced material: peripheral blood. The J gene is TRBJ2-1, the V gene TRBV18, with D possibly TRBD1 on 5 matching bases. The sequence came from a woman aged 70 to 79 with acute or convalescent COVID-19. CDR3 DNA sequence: TGTGCCAGCTCACCGGACAATAGCAGGTACAATGAGCAGTTCTTC. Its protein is CASSPDNSRYNEQFF.